Each of the 24 T cell receptor beta chains below was sequenced from the same sample in a study of CD8+ T cells in alopecia areata. The treatment is: oral pan-JAK inhibitor, 5-10 mg twice daily. RNA was isolated and reverse transcribed to cDNA, the sequencing template. TCRdb's table, derived via immunoSEQ multiplex PCR, lists solely in-frame clones and lacks some. The table lists 150,000 to 200,000 clones, less than 65% of them singletons. Sequencing was performed on CD4+ T cells sorted from blood, taken at week 24, from a patient treated with tofacitinib. The source of these receptors is a human donor with alopecia areata.

This chain uses TRBV25-1 with TRBJ1-1; 7 positions agree with TRBD1. The CDR3 loop spans 14 amino acids. Losses at the gene ends were 6 bases for V and 2 bases for J; bases not matched to a gene: 6. Looked up from germline, CDR1 is MGHDK and CDR2 is SYGVNS. CDR3 sequence (DNA): TGTGCCAGCAGGACAGACAGGGCAAACACTGAAGCTTTCTTT. Translation: CASRTDRANTEAFF.

Only a few counts were recorded for this clone. The chain links TRBV2 to TRBJ2-3; TRBD2 matches at 7 bases. This CDR3 is 14 amino acids long. V was clipped by 7 bases and J by 3 bases; unmatched bases: 7. Germline-derived CDR1 and CDR2 are SNHLY and FYNNEI. This CDR3 is CASTPPGGTDTQYF. The CDR3 DNA reads as TGTGCCAGCACCCCCCCCGGGGGGACAGATACGCAGTATTTT.

The J gene is TRBJ1-2, the V gene TRBV2; no definite D call. This CDR3 is 12 amino acids long. V lost 8 bases, J lost 6 bases, and 13 bases lay in between. CDR1 is SNHLY and CDR2 is FYNNEI in the germline V gene. This CDR3 reads CASGRDADGYTF. CDR3 nucleotide sequence: TGTGCCAGCGGTCGCGATGCCGATGGCTACACCTTC.

The chain uses TRBV7-2 and TRBJ2-5; no definite D call. The length of the CDR3 is 14 residues. The V end was cut by 4 bases, the J end by 5 bases, with 14 bases between. CDR1 SGHTA and CDR2 FQGNSA come from the germline V gene. The CDR3 here is CASSSQVSGETQYF. The CDR3 DNA sequence: TGTGCCAGCAGCTCACAAGTTTCTGGGGAGACCCAGTACTTC.

J is TRBJ2-3 and V is TRBV29-1, with 8 nucleotides matching TRBD1. The junction had 7 bases not matched to a gene; V was cut back by 7 bases and J by 4 bases. Germline V lookup: CDR1 SQVTM, CDR2 ANQGSEA. The CDR3 runs 13 residues. The CDR3 DNA follows: TGCAGCGCCGCCGGGACAGGAGCAGATACGCAGTATTTT. Its protein is CSAAGTGADTQYF.

This chain links TRBV6-1 with TRBJ2-5; 9 bases map to TRBD1. The DNA matches TRBJ2-7 better at its end, which makes the J call doubtful. The V gene's germline CDR1 is MNHNS and CDR2 SASEGT. This CDR3 is 15 amino acids long. This CDR3 is CASSATGGRSYEQYF. The CDR3 DNA sequence: TGTGCCAGCAGTGCCACAGGGGGCCGGAGCTACGAGCAGTACTTC.

This chain uses TRBV10-3 with TRBJ2-5; unclear D gene. Trimming took 0 bases from V and 5 from J, leaving 10 bases between them. The CDR3 covers 14 residues. CDR1 and CDR2 from the germline V gene are ENHRY and SYGVKD. The CDR3 sequence is CAISESGSGETQYF. In DNA, the CDR3 is TGTGCCATCAGTGAGTCCGGCAGTGGGGAGACCCAGTACTTC.

V usage is TRBV7-2 and J usage is TRBJ2-6; D gene ambiguous. The length of the CDR3 is 12 residues. In germline, CDR1 is SGHTA, CDR2 FQGNSA. Trimming removed 5 bases from V and 2 bases from J, with 1 base in between. Here the CDR3 reads CASSPGANVLTF. CDR3 nucleotide sequence: TGTGCCAGCAGCCCTGGGGCCAACGTCCTGACTTTC.

The chain recombines TRBV10-3 with TRBJ1-1; D is possibly TRBD1 (5 bases). The germline V gene has CDR1 ENHRY and CDR2 SYGVKD. Trimming shortened V by 2 bases and J by 5 bases, and 15 bases separated the two germline ends. This CDR3 region has 15 residues. DNA for the CDR3: TGTGCCATCAGTGAGCCTGGACAAGGGGCGACTGAAGCTTTCTTT. Its translation: CAISEPGQGATEAFF.

This sequence joins TRBV30 and TRBJ2-7; D is uncertain. The ends were cut back, 0 bases at V and 3 bases at J, with 12 bases in the middle. The CDR3 runs to 14 residues. Germline V gives CDR1 GTSNPN, CDR2 SVGIG (reference sequence). CDR3: CAWSVAVANYEQYF. CDR3 DNA sequence: TGTGCCTGGAGTGTAGCCGTCGCAAACTACGAGCAGTACTTC. The variable domain in full, with the rest retrieved from reference TRBV30 and TRBJ2-7, is SQTIHQWPATLVQPVGSPLSLECTVEGTSNPNLYWYRQAAGRGLQLLFYSVGIGQISSEVPQNLSASRPQDRQFILSSKKLLLSDSGFYLCAWSVAVANYEQYFGPGTRLTVT.

The chain uses TRBV9 and TRBJ1-1, with D possibly TRBD1 on 5 matching bases. Germline CDR1 is SGDLS and CDR2 is YYNGEE. With 3 bases removed from V and 7 bases from J, the gap between germline ends came to 19 bases. The CDR3 is 15 amino acids. In DNA, the CDR3 is TGTGCCAGCAGCGAGAGGGGCGGGGTTCCGATTGAAGCTTTCTTT. It codes for CASSERGGVPIEAFF.

The V gene is TRBV9, the J gene TRBJ1-6, with unresolved D. Trimming removed 3 bases from V and 9 bases from J, with 10 bases in between. The CDR3 sequence is 13 residues long. Germline loops: CDR1 SGDLS, CDR2 YYNGEE. This CDR3 is CASSDGEGSPLHF. The CDR3 DNA reads TGTGCCAGCAGCGATGGGGAGGGTTCACCCCTCCACTTT. The full variable domain, with the rest looked up from reference TRBV9 and TRBJ1-6, is DSGVTQTPKHLITATGQRVTLRCSPRSGDLSVYWYQQSLDQGLQFLIQYYNGEERAKGNILERFSAQQFPDLHSELNLSSLELGDSALYFCASSDGEGSPLHFGNGTRLTVT.

This clone has only a few counts. The chain has TRBV29-1 and TRBJ1-1; tentatively, D is TRBD1 (5 bases). The germline V gene has CDR1 SQVTM and CDR2 ANQGSEA. V lost 3 bases and J lost 6, with 8 bases in between. CDR3 size: 11 residues. For the CDR3, the DNA is TGCAGCGTTGATAGCAGGGCTGAAGCTTTCTTT. It is translated as CSVDSRAEAFF.

The chain links TRBV7-3 to TRBJ2-2, with 10 bases lining up with TRBD2. With V trimmed by 6 bases and J by 2 bases, 6 bases remained unmatched. Germline V gene lookup returns CDR1 SGHTA and CDR2 FQGTGA. The CDR3 has 16 residues. The DNA for the CDR3 is TGTGCCAGCAGACTCCTAGCGGGGGCTAACACCGGGGAGCTGTTTTTT. Protein: CASRLLAGANTGELFF.

This chain connects TRBV2 to TRBJ1-2, with a tentative D call TRBD1 (6 bases). The CDR3 extends over 13 amino acids. V lost 5 bases to trimming and J lost 3 bases, with 10 bases between them. Germline values: CDR1 SNHLY, CDR2 FYNNEI. DNA for the CDR3: TGTGCCAGCAGTAGGAACAGGGACTATGGCTACACCTTC. It specifies CASSRNRDYGYTF.

This chain links TRBV29-1 with TRBJ1-2; D is uncertain. Trimming cost V 5 bases and J 0 bases, with 13 bases left between them. The CDR3 is 14 amino acids. Per germline, CDR1 SQVTM and CDR2 ANQGSEA. The CDR3 reads CSVTPALTNYGYTF. The DNA of the CDR3 is TGCAGCGTTACACCCGCCCTCACTAACTATGGCTACACCTTC.

V usage is TRBV29-1 and J usage is TRBJ1-2; the D gene is possibly TRBD1 (6 bases). V lost 3 bases, J lost 8 bases, and 16 bases lay in between. Germline V gene lookup returns CDR1 SQVTM and CDR2 ANQGSEA. The CDR3 is 13 amino acids. As DNA, the CDR3 is TGCAGCGTTGAGTTTCCAGGGGCGGGAGGCTACACCTTC. Amino acid sequence: CSVEFPGAGGYTF.

The chain carries TRBV15 and TRBJ2-7; 8 bases are a match to TRBD1. The CDR3 covers 15 residues. Germline V CDR1 and CDR2: LNHNV, YYDKDF (reference sequence). The V gene end was trimmed by 1 base and the J gene end by 7 bases; junction bases not matched to a gene: 9. The CDR3 loop reads CATSRVSQGAWEQYF. The CDR3 nucleotides read TGTGCCACCAGCAGAGTTTCCCAGGGGGCATGGGAGCAGTACTTC.

The gene calls are TRBV5-6 and TRBJ1-5; the match to TRBD1 covers 10 bases. The ends lost 4 bases at V and 6 bases at J; junction bases unmatched: 10. Germline assignment: CDR1 SGHDT and CDR2 YYEEEE. The CDR3 sequence is 16 residues long. The CDR3 nucleotides read TGTGCCAGCAGCATGACAGGGGGCATTATTAGTCAGCCCCAGCATTTT. Translated, it gives CASSMTGGIISQPQHF.

This chain uses TRBV7-3 with TRBJ2-1; D remains ambiguous. The CDR3 is 14 residues long. V lost 2 bases and J 0 bases, leaving 5 bases between the germline ends. From germline, CDR1 is SGHTA and CDR2 FQGTGA. This CDR3 is CASSLAASYNEQFF. The CDR3, as DNA: TGTGCCAGCAGCTTAGCGGCCTCCTACAATGAGCAGTTCTTC. Full variable domain (missing parts from reference TRBV7-3 and TRBJ2-1): GAGVSQTPSNKVTEKGKYVELRCDPISGHTALYWYRQSLGQGPEFLIYFQGTGAADDSGLPNDRFFAVRPEGSVSTLKIQRTERGDSAVYLCASSLAASYNEQFFGPGTRLTVL.

The sample holds a few counts of this clone. The chain is built from TRBV6-5 and TRBJ2-1; D is possibly TRBD1 or TRBD2 (5 bases each). Deletions cut 6 bases from V and 12 bases from J, with 15 bases between. The CDR3 sequence is 12 residues long. CDR1 and CDR2 from the germline V gene are MNHEY and SVGAGI. This chain's CDR3 is CASRSTGRLQFF. CDR3 coding DNA: TGTGCCAGCAGATCTACGGGGCGGCTGCAGTTCTTC.

The chain carries TRBV30 and TRBJ2-7; TRBD1 or TRBD2 may be the D gene (5 bases each). Germline V lookup: CDR1 GTSNPN, CDR2 SVGIG (reference sequence). This CDR3 is built from 13 residues. V lost 2 bases and J 6 bases, leaving 14 bases between the germline ends. CDR3 coding DNA: TGTGCCTGGAGTCCCGGGGCAGGGACCGAGCAGTACTTC. Translation gives CAWSPGAGTEQYF.

V and J are TRBV30 and TRBJ2-2; D is perhaps TRBD1 (6 bases). The CDR3 is 13 amino acids. Per germline, CDR1 GTSNPN and CDR2 SVGIG (reference sequence). With 6 bases removed from V and 4 bases from J, the gap between germline ends came to 12 bases. The CDR3 is CACHRDSTGELFF. CDR3 DNA sequence: TGTGCCTGTCACAGGGATTCCACCGGGGAGCTGTTTTTT.

The CDR3 region is CSVHVFGDSGNTIYF. For the CDR3, the DNA is TGCAGCGTCCATGTGTTCGGGGACTCTGGAAACACCATATATTTT. The chain couples TRBV29-1 to TRBJ1-3; D uncertain. V was trimmed by 6 bases and J by 0 bases, leaving 15 bases between them. The germline CDR1 and CDR2 sequences are SQVTM and ANQGSEA. This CDR3 spans 15 amino acids.